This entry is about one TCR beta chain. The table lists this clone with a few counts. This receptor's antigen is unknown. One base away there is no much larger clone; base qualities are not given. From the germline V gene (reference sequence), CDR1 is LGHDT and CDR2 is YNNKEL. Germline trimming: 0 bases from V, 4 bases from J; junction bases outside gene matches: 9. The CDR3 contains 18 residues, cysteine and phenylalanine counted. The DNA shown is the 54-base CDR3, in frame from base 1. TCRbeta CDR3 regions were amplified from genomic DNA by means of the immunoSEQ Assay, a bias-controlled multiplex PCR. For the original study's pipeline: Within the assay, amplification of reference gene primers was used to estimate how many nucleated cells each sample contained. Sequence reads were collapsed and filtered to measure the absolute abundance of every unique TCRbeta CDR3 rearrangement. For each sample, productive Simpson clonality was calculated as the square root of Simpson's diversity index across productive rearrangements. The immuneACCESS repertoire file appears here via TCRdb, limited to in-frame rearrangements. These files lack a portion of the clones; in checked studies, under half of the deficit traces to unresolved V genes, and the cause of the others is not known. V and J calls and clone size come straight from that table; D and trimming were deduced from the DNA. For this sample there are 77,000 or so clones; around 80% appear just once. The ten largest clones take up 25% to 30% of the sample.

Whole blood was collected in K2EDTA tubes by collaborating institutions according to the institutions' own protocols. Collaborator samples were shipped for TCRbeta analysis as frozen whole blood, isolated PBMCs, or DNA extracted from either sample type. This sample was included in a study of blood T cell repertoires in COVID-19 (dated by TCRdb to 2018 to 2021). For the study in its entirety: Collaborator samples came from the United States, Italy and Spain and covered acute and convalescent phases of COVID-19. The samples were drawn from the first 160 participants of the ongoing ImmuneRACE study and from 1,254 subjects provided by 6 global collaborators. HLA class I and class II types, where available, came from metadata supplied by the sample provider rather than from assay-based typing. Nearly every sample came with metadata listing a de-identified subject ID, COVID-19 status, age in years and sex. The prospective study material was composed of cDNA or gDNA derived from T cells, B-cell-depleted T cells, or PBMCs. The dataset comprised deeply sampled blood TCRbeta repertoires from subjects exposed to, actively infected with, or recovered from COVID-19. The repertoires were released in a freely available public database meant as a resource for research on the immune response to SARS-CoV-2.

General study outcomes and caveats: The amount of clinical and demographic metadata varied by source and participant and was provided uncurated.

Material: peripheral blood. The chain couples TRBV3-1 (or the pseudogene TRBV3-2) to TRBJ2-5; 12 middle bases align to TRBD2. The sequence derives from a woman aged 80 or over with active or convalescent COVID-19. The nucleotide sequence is TGTGCCAGCAGCCAAGATTTGACTAGCGGGGGCCGGGGAGAGACCCAGTACTTC. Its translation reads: CASSQDLTSGGRGETQYF.